This TCR beta chain originates from a study of shared clonotypes between healthy human individuals. The assay was immunoSEQ multiplex PCR, and TCRdb's table has in-frame clones only and misses some. The profile shows 2 million to 2.5 million clones, just under 95% of them singletons. This clone was detected only a few times. Each donor was a Caucasian adult residing in Nashville, Tennessee. Germline lookup yields CDR1 MDHEN and CDR2 SYDVKM. V was clipped by 4 bases and J by 6 bases, with 9 bases between them. There are 12 residues in the CDR3. The chain links TRBV28 to TRBJ1-2; TRBD1 is a possible D gene (5 bases). Material: naive CD4+ T cells from PBMCs. Subset specified: CD45RA+ positively selected. The TCR originated in a man in his late teens or twenties in good health. Some clones in this sample may be carry-over from other donors' samples. CDR3 residues: CASSSLGDGYTF. CDR3 in DNA: TGTGCCAGCAGTTCCCTGGGGGATGGCTACACCTTC.